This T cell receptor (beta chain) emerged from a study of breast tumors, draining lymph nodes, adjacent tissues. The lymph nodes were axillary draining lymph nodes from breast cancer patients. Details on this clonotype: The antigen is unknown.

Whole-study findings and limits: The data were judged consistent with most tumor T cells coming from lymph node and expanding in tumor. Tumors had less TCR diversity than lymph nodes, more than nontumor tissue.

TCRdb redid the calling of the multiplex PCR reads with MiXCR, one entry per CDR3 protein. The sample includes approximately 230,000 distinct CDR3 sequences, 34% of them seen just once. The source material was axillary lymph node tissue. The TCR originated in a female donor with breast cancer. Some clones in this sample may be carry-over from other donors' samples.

This chain's CDR3 is CSARRLAGSYSEQYF. In DNA form, the CDR3 reads TGCAGTGCTAGACGGTTAGCGGGATCTTACTCCGAGCAGTACTTC. V is TRBV20-1 and J is TRBJ2-7; 8 bases match TRBD2. The germline V gene encodes CDR1 DFQATT and CDR2 SNEGSKA (reference sequence). The CDR3 contains 15 residues. V was pared by 2 bases and J by 6 bases, with 12 bases of the junction left unmatched.